Described below is a single TCR beta chain sequence and its context. Its antigen is undetermined. These data belong to a study of monozygotic twins with inflammatory bowel disease. Study-wide points: A reduction in TCRbeta diversity (inverse Simpson) was seen in IBD patients relative to healthy co-twins.

cDNA encoding TCRalpha and TCRbeta underwent two nested PCRs of roughly 17 and 9 cycles, each of which was followed by bead purification. TCRdb re-analyzed the 5' RACE reads; it lists each CDR3 protein once, without DNA. The sample totals 350,000 to 400,000 distinct CDR3 sequences. Germline loops: CDR1 LGHNA, CDR2 YSLEER. The CDR3 is 17 amino acids. The gene calls are TRBV4-3 and TRBJ2-7; the D call of TRBD1 rests on TCRdb alone, since no DNA is present to check it. The specimen sequenced was blood. The receptor was isolated from a human donor with ulcerative colitis or Crohn's disease, or a healthy co-twin of an affected twin (not recorded which). The CDR3 spells CASSRSTGTGNFYEQYF.